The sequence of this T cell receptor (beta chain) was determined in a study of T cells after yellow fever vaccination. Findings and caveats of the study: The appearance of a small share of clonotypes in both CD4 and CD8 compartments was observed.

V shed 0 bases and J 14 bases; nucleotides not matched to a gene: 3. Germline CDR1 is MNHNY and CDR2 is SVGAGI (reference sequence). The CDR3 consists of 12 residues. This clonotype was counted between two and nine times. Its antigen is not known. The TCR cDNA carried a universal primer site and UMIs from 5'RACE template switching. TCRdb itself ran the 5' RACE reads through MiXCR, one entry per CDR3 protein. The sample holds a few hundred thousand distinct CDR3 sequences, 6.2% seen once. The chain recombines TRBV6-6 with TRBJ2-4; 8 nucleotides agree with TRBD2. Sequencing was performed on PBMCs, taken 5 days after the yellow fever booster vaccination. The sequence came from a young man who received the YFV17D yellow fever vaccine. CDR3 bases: TGTGCCAGCAGTTACTCGGGACTAGTAGAGTACTTC. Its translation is CASSYSGLVEYF.